Presented here are 25 T cell receptor beta chains from one specimen sequenced in a study of blood T cell repertoires in COVID-19. The method was immunoSEQ multiplex PCR; TCRdb's version includes in-frame clones alone and lacks a portion of them. The data show 250,000 to 300,000 clones, with roughly four fifths seen just once and over 4% held by the top ten. The sequenced sample consisted of PBMCs or T cells enriched from blood (not recorded which). The receptors originated from a man aged 40-55 years who had been exposed to COVID-19.

The V call is TRBV29-1, the J call TRBJ1-2; a weak D match, TRBD1 (5 bases). Germline lookup yields CDR1 SQVTM and CDR2 ANQGSEA. V lost 4 bases to trimming and J lost 2 bases, with 11 bases between them. The CDR3 runs to 13 residues. The CDR3 sequence: CSVGGGRNYGYTF. Here the CDR3 DNA reads TGCAGCGTTGGGGGGGGAAGGAACTATGGCTACACCTTC. The full variable domain, with the rest looked up from reference TRBV29-1 and TRBJ1-2, is SAVISQKPSRDICQRGTSLTIQCQVDSQVTMMFWYRQQPGQSLTLIATANQGSEATYESGFVIDKFPISRPNLTFSTLTVSNMSPEDSSIYLCSVGGGRNYGYTFGSGTRLTVV.

This clone came up once. The chain links TRBV5-4 to TRBJ2-7, with D uncertain. Trimming removed 0 bases from V and 7 bases from J, with 8 bases in between. The germline V gene has CDR1 SGHNT and CDR2 YYREEE (reference sequence). The CDR3 contains 12 residues. This CDR3 reads CASSLGLEEQYF. For the CDR3, the DNA is TGTGCCAGCAGCTTGGGTTTAGAAGAGCAGTACTTC.

The CDR3: CASSLTSGNYEQYF. CDR3 DNA: TGTGCCAGCAGCTTAACTAGCGGGAACTACGAGCAGTACTTC. The chain couples TRBV7-9 to TRBJ2-7; 10 nucleotides line up with TRBD2. Germline assignment: CDR1 SEHNR and CDR2 FQNEAQ (reference sequence). The V segment lost 2 bases and the J segment 3 bases; nucleotides outside the gene matches: 1. CDR3 length equals 14 residues.

The table lists this clone with a count of one. This chain joins TRBV2 and TRBJ1-6; 7 bases are a match to TRBD1. The germline V gene encodes CDR1 SNHLY and CDR2 FYNNEI. Unmatched junction bases numbered 9, after V lost 6 bases and J lost 7 bases. The CDR3 has 15 amino acids. DNA of the CDR3: TGTGCCAGCAGGGATAGGACAGGACCGAATTCACCCCTCCACTTT. Translated: CASRDRTGPNSPLHF.

A word on this clone: The sample carries other DNA sequences with the same CDR3. In DNA form, the CDR3 reads TGTGCCAGCAGCCCCCGGACTAGCAGCTACGAGCAGTACTTC. Encoded protein: CASSPRTSSYEQYF. This sequence joins TRBV11-2 and TRBJ2-7; 8 nucleotides line up with TRBD2. After removal of 5 bases from V and 3 bases from J, the junction contained 6 bases not matched to a gene. This CDR3 has 14 amino acids. The germline CDR1 and CDR2 sequences are SGHAT and FQNNGV.

The chain employs TRBV18 and TRBJ1-2, with D hard to call. The CDR3 runs 15 residues. The germline V gene has CDR1 KGHSH and CDR2 LQKENI. V lost 0 bases to trimming and J lost 0 bases, with 8 bases between them. CDR3 amino acids: CASSPPRETNYGYTF. CDR3 coding DNA: TGTGCCAGCTCACCACCGCGAGAGACTAACTATGGCTACACCTTC. The full variable domain, its missing parts supplied by reference TRBV18 and TRBJ1-2, is NAGVMQNPRHLVRRRGQEARLRCSPMKGHSHVYWYRQLPEEGLKFMVYLQKENIIDESGMPKERFSAEFPKEGPSILRIQQVVRGDSAAYFCASSPPRETNYGYTFGSGTRLTVV.

V and J are TRBV7-3 and TRBJ2-2, with TRBD2 identical over 10 bases. Per the germline V gene, CDR1 is SGHTA and CDR2 is FQGTGA. V shed 5 bases, J shed 0 bases, and the junction held 6 bases outside the gene matches. This CDR3 spans 17 amino acids. CDR3 in DNA: TGTGCCAGCAGCATAAGCGGGAGGGTCTCGAACACCGGGGAGCTGTTTTTT. Protein product: CASSISGRVSNTGELFF.

The rearrangement uses TRBV7-6 and TRBJ2-3; 7 bases are shared with TRBD2. Losses at the gene ends were 5 bases for V and 3 bases for J; bases not matched to a gene: 20. CDR1 and CDR2 (germline): SGHVS, FNYEAQ. This CDR3 comprises 19 residues. In DNA form, the CDR3 reads TGTGCCAGCAGCGATCCCCGGGAGGTGACACTTTTTAGGACAGATACGCAGTATTTT. It translates to CASSDPREVTLFRTDTQYF.

The gene calls are TRBV5-6 and TRBJ1-2; no firm D call. V lost 4 bases and J lost 1, with 11 bases in between. This CDR3 region has 14 residues. CDR1 SGHDT and CDR2 YYEEEE come from the germline V gene. The CDR3, as DNA: TGTGCCAGCAGCCCTGATACAGATAACTATGGCTACACCTTC. It encodes CASSPDTDNYGYTF.

The chain is built from TRBV19 and TRBJ2-1; D not certain. The length of the CDR3 is 15 residues. Trimming took 3 bases from V and 0 from J, leaving 9 bases between them. Germline-derived CDR1 and CDR2 are LNHDA and SQIVND (reference sequence). The CDR3 spells CASSIPQVSYNEQFF. DNA for the CDR3: TGTGCCAGTAGTATCCCCCAGGTCTCCTACAATGAGCAGTTCTTC.

The V and J genes are TRBV9 and TRBJ1-5; 8 nucleotides align to TRBD1. V lost 1 base to trimming and J lost 5 bases; unmatched junction nucleotides: 5. This CDR3 spans 15 amino acids. Germline loops: CDR1 SGDLS, CDR2 YYNGEE. CDR3 residues: CASSVTATGDQPQHF. The CDR3 DNA follows: TGTGCCAGCAGCGTAACAGCGACAGGGGATCAGCCCCAGCATTTT. The whole variable domain, remainder taken from reference TRBV9 and TRBJ1-5, is DSGVTQTPKHLITATGQRVTLRCSPRSGDLSVYWYQQSLDQGLQFLIQYYNGEERAKGNILERFSAQQFPDLHSELNLSSLELGDSALYFCASSVTATGDQPQHFGDGTRLSIL.

The chain employs TRBV7-6 and TRBJ2-3, with 10 bases matching TRBD2. The CDR3 length is 17 residues. The germline CDR1 and CDR2 sequences are SGHVS and FNYEAQ. Unmatched junction bases numbered 11, after V lost 2 bases and J lost 6 bases. CDR3 sequence (DNA): TGTGCCAGCAGCTTAAGCTTGAGCGGGAGGGCCGGGGATACGCAGTATTTT. It yields the protein CASSLSLSGRAGDTQYF.

The V and J genes are TRBV6-1 and TRBJ1-2; TRBD1 matches at 7 bases. The CDR3 sequence is 14 residues long. V lost 7 bases to trimming and J lost 2 bases; unmatched junction nucleotides: 7. CDR1 is MNHNS, CDR2 SASEGT, per germline. Here the CDR3 reads CASTFLTGNYGYTF. The CDR3 bases are TGTGCCAGCACCTTCCTGACAGGGAACTATGGCTACACCTTC.

The chain combines TRBV19 with TRBJ1-5, with D perhaps matching TRBD1 (6 bases). This CDR3 contains 13 residues. V was shortened by 7 bases and J by 5 bases, with 12 bases between the two germline ends. The germline V gene encodes CDR1 LNHDA and CDR2 SQIVND (reference sequence). CDR3 sequence: CASTQGGYQPQHF. CDR3 coding DNA: TGTGCCAGTACCCAAGGGGGATATCAGCCCCAGCATTTT.

The V gene is TRBV18, the J gene TRBJ1-5, with D unclear. Germline values: CDR1 KGHSH, CDR2 LQKENI. The CDR3 runs 14 residues. V shed 2 bases and J shed 5 bases, with 10 bases lying between them. The CDR3 DNA follows: TGTGCCAGCTCACCAATGAGTGAAGATCAGCCCCAGCATTTT. It encodes CASSPMSEDQPQHF.

V and J are TRBV5-4 and TRBJ1-6; D is perhaps TRBD1 (5 bases). Germline CDR1 is SGHNT and CDR2 is YYREEE (reference sequence). V dropped 4 bases and J dropped 4 bases, with 15 bases sitting between them. This CDR3 has 16 amino acids. CDR3 coding DNA: TGTGCCAGCAGCGCAGGAGGGGCACCTTATAATTCACCCCTCCACTTT. Translation: CASSAGGAPYNSPLHF. The full variable domain, with the rest looked up from reference TRBV5-4 and TRBJ1-6, is ETGVTQSPTHLIKTRGQQVTLRCSSQSGHNTVSWYQQALGQGPQFIFQYYREEENGRGNFPPRFSGLQFPNYSSELNVNALELDDSALYLCASSAGGAPYNSPLHFGNGTRLTVT.

The CDR3 DNA sequence: TGTGCCAGCAGTTTGTGGGGGGGTGACCAAGAGACCCAGTACTTC. Translating it yields CASSLWGGDQETQYF. This chain joins TRBV28 and TRBJ2-5; 7 nucleotides agree with TRBD2. The CDR3 covers 15 residues. Trimming took 3 bases from V and 0 from J; bases not matched to a gene: 4. The germline V gene has CDR1 MDHEN and CDR2 SYDVKM.

The rearrangement joins TRBV2 to TRBJ1-5; D is perhaps TRBD1 (5 bases). Per the germline V gene, CDR1 is SNHLY and CDR2 is FYNNEI. The CDR3 spans 13 residues. V dropped 4 bases and J dropped 1 base, with 5 bases sitting between them. The CDR3 DNA is TGTGCCAGCAGTGGGGGCAGCAATCAGCCCCAGCATTTT. Its translation is CASSGGSNQPQHF. Variable domain in full (rest from reference TRBV2 and TRBJ1-5): EPEVTQTPSHQVTQMGQEVILRCVPISNHLYFYWYRQILGQKVEFLVSFYNNEISEKSEIFDDQFSVERPDGSNFTLKIRSTKLEDSAMYFCASSGGSNQPQHFGDGTRLSIL.

This sequence joins TRBV19 and TRBJ2-3, with D possibly matching TRBD2 (6 bases). Trimming removed 3 bases from V and 2 bases from J, with 12 bases in between. Per germline, CDR1 LNHDA and CDR2 SQIVND (reference sequence). The CDR3 sequence is 15 residues long. CDR3 region: CASSITSRNTDTQYF. In DNA, the CDR3 is TGTGCCAGTAGTATTACTAGCCGAAACACAGATACGCAGTATTTT.

A few counts support this clone. This chain uses TRBV5-1 with TRBJ1-4; D call uncertain. This CDR3 is 14 amino acids long. In germline, CDR1 is SGHRS, CDR2 YFSETQ. Trimming shortened V by 4 bases and J by 4 bases, and 11 bases separated the two germline ends. In nucleotides, the CDR3 is TGCGCCAGCAGCGCTGGCAGTTATAATGAAAAACTGTTTTTT. Its protein is CASSAGSYNEKLFF.

The V gene is TRBV2, the J gene TRBJ1-6; D gene uncertain. Trimming pared 8 bases from V and 6 bases from J, leaving 17 bases between. Germline CDR1 SNHLY, CDR2 FYNNEI. CDR3 size: 15 residues. DNA for the CDR3: TGTGCCAGCCGCACGTCAGCGTCGCCTAATTCACCCCTCCACTTT. This sequence encodes CASRTSASPNSPLHF. Variable domain in full (rest from reference TRBV2 and TRBJ1-6): EPEVTQTPSHQVTQMGQEVILRCVPISNHLYFYWYRQILGQKVEFLVSFYNNEISEKSEIFDDQFSVERPDGSNFTLKIRSTKLEDSAMYFCASRTSASPNSPLHFGNGTRLTVT.

V gene TRBV7-3 combines with J gene TRBJ2-2; D might be TRBD2 (5 bases). Germline V gives CDR1 SGHTA, CDR2 FQGTGA. V was shortened by 2 bases and J by 6 bases, with 10 bases between the two germline ends. The CDR3 is made up of 14 amino acids. This CDR3 reads CASSLFGGAGELFF. The CDR3 coding sequence is TGTGCCAGCAGCTTATTCGGAGGTGCCGGGGAGCTGTTTTTT.

The chain employs TRBV5-1 and TRBJ2-5; 8 positions match TRBD1. The CDR3 length is 15 residues. Trimming at V came to 0 bases and at J to 1 base, leaving 2 bases not matched to a gene. Germline-derived CDR1 and CDR2 are SGHRS and YFSETQ. The CDR3 region has the DNA TGCGCCAGCAGCTTGGTTGGACAGGGCCAAGAGACCCAGTACTTC. It yields the protein CASSLVGQGQETQYF.

The CDR3 loop reads CASGTSGREEQYF. CDR3 in DNA: TGTGCCAGCGGGACTAGCGGGAGGGAGGAGCAGTACTTC. The V gene is TRBV12-3 or TRBV12-4, the J gene TRBJ2-7, with TRBD2 matching over 16 bases. V lost 8 bases, J lost 7 bases, and 2 bases stayed unmatched. This CDR3 comprises 13 residues.

The J gene is TRBJ1-2, the V gene TRBV6-5, with 7 bases fitting TRBD1. The V gene end was trimmed by 5 bases and the J gene end by 6 bases; junction bases not matched to a gene: 9. Germline CDR1 and CDR2: MNHEY and SVGAGI. There are 14 residues in the CDR3. CDR3 loop: CASSRLGQRDGYTF. The CDR3, as DNA: TGTGCCAGCAGTCGTCTGGGACAGCGTGATGGCTACACCTTC.